This T cell receptor beta chain was found in a study of cytomegalovirus exposure and HLA in healthy donors listed by TCRdb under 2017. About the full investigation: In an earlier analysis of some 550 of the donors, about 270 Gb of sequence data and roughly 100 million unique TCR beta sequences from 180 million or so T cells were reported. Typing coverage differed by locus: A, B, C, DRB1 and DQB1 were typed in about 620-640 donors, DQA1 in about 500, DPA1 in approximately 610, and DPB1 in roughly 450. All discovery cohort repertoires had been generated on a single sequencing platform. Class I and class II HLA loci were covered by the typing at four-digit resolution. Donor age, sex, ethnicity and CMV serostatus were collected together with the repertoire data. Using immunosequencing, the study profiled T cell repertoires from 550 to 750 subjects and related those repertoires to cytomegalovirus serostatus. In addition to the first cohort of several hundred subjects, a separate validation cohort of about 120 different subjects was used. In a later analysis, previously published TCR beta repertoires from roughly 710 donors were re-analyzed and high-resolution HLA genotyping was added so that TCR occurrence patterns could be studied. The study aimed to test whether cataloging public T cell receptors could reveal signatures of past pathogen exposure. An earlier analysis of some 500 of the donors used high-throughput TCR beta sequencing to judge whether each TCR beta V gene segment behaved as functional or pseudogenic. Genome-wide SNP genotypes for about 65% of the roughly 700 donors were used in a later genetic analysis, which treated that subset as a discovery cohort. To predict cytomegalovirus infection status, the study combined high-throughput TCR immunosequencing, statistical association of individual TCRs with disease status, and machine learning. An early release that covered 640 HLA-typed donors contained approximately 300 gigabases of sequencing data and 70 million to 100 million unique TCR sequences. The later analysis used no new phenotypic data to find candidate immune exposures, relying instead on TCR beta sequences and their occurrence across donors. Among the roughly 380 genotyped donors, approximately 81% belonged to the genetic ancestry cluster associated with self-reported Caucasian donors. On average, about 200,000 unique TCR beta nucleotide sequences were sequenced per donor among fewer than 500 genotyped donors of the cohort, with about 19% of those sequences being non-productive. Because of strong linkage in the cohort, roughly five DR-DQ haplotypes were treated as single units for association and clustering. What the research found in general, with its limitations: A further reported finding was that TCR beta sequences accurately predicted the HLA-A and HLA-B alleles for most subjects in the first cohort. At a false discovery rate of 0.05, a later analysis linked about 17,000 TCR beta sequences to specific HLA alleles. It was suggested by the authors that the approach could potentially be generalized to other disease states and immunological phenotypes. Compared with equally common non-associated chains, HLA-associated TCR beta chains in a later analysis were more clonally expanded and had lower generation probabilities. Because HLA typing was missing for some donors at each locus, association tests included only the typed subset. In this cohort, only TCR beta chains were sequenced, and detectable features were limited by the absence of alpha or paired-chain data. In an earlier analysis of approximately 590 of the donors, most TCR beta V segments were observed in productive rearrangements about 87% or about 30% of the time, broadly matching IMGT annotations. A few of the identified cytomegalovirus-associated TCR beta chains were confirmed in vitro to be specific for cytomegalovirus antigens. V-gene and J-gene trimming of TCR beta chains was associated with a missense DCLRE1C variant in a later genetic analysis, and the association was replicated in an independent cohort. In a later analysis, TCR association rates were found to vary across HLA loci, with the most associated TCRs seen for DRB1 alleles and the fewest for HLA-C alleles. In a later analysis, most CMV-associated TCR beta chains were found to appear HLA-restricted, with HLA associations seemingly driven largely by CMV exposure. Compared with the approximately 670-donor mean, donors in an Asian-associated ancestry cluster had fewer N-insertions in productive TCRs, according to a later genetic analysis. Most TCR sequences were seen in very few donors, while some public TCRs were found in many individuals. The study listed 164 TCR beta chains as associated with cytomegalovirus. In a later analysis, several top co-occurrence clusters were reported to appear linked to parvovirus B19, influenza, CMV and Epstein-Barr virus. The only immune exposure information available for the cohort was CMV serostatus. Correlated functional status among segregating V segments might be attributable to linkage disequilibrium, but an unknown experimental factor could not be ruled out. Because counts were too low, roughly 17 rarely observed V segments, including chromosome 9 orphons, were left out of the earlier analysis of a few hundred of the donors. The classifier was reported to diagnose cytomegalovirus status with high specificity and sensitivity in both the original and validation cohorts. When HLA alleles, especially DR and DQ, strongly co-occurred, TCR associations were difficult to assign to individual alleles. Presence/absence analyses assumed roughly uniform sequencing depth across donors, an assumption that may not hold. A group of highly shared sequence variants was considered likely to be a technical artifact of the sequencing pipeline.

In regard to this clone: What this receptor recognizes is not known. At one end, the junction sequence differs from germline, possibly due to a read error. This sample includes further DNA sequences coding for the same CDR3.

The library was built by means of the immunoSEQ multiplex PCR assay. A mixture of 60 forward primers for TCR Vbeta segments and 13 reverse primers for TCR Jbeta segments was used in the multiplex PCR. Amplification of the CDR3 region of rearranged TCR beta genes was performed with a multiplex PCR assay on genomic DNA. The Illumina HiSeq System was used to sequence the amplified TCR beta libraries as 87-base-pair reads. Per the authors' processing: Across the roughly 640 repertoires, a later analysis counted some 81 million unique TCR beta chains, some 11 million of which were shared by at least two donors. Raw reads were error-corrected and collapsed into unique sequences by a nearest-neighbor algorithm in which closely related sequences were merged to remove PCR and sequencing errors. Alignment of CDR3 sequences to IMGT reference sequences was used to assign V, D and J gene segments. For a sequence to be retained, a match of at least six nucleotides to both a V gene segment and a J gene segment was required. Rearrangements were classified as productive when the CDR3 lacked stop codons and remained in frame with V and J, and all other rearrangements were classified as non-productive. CDR3 was defined according to IMGT convention as the region running from the second conserved V-encoded cysteine to the conserved J-encoded phenylalanine. In an earlier analysis of around 540 of the donors, sequences lacking an unambiguous match to a single V gene segment were excluded. In an earlier analysis of 450 to 750 of the donors, a V segment was called functional when productive rearrangements were above 56.7%, and segregating when the standard deviation between donors exceeded 5%. To diagnose cytomegalovirus status from the catalog of TCR beta chain sequences, a statistical classification framework was built. In a later analysis, TCR nucleotide sequences were compared against IMGT/GENE-DB human TR gene sequences so that V and J genes could be assigned. A later analysis assigned CDR3 sequences and most-parsimonious VDJ recombination scenarios with the TCRdist pipeline. In a later analysis, each TCR beta chain was defined by its CDR3 amino acid sequence together with its V-gene family, and reads lacking a unique V-gene family were excluded. As a way to deal with suspected cross-contamination and a sequencing artifact, a later analysis dropped approximately 570 nucleotide sequences that were highly shared and had low generation probability. In a later analysis, a clonal expansion index for each public chain was calculated from normalized within-repertoire ranks of inferred template counts. Generation probabilities in a later analysis came from a VDJ recombination model fitted to out-of-frame rearrangements, and those results were checked against IGoR. A later analysis scored TCR-TCR, TCR-HLA and TCR-CMV co-occurrence with hypergeometric tests, applying a repertoire-size bias correction to TCR pairs. In a later analysis, false discovery rates were estimated by permuting HLA or CMV assignments 20 times. A later analysis grouped co-occurring TCRs with DBSCAN, adding TCRdist sequence similarity when clustering within HLA-allele-positive subsets. For co-occurrence clustering, repertoires with fewer than 30,000 or more than 120,000 public chains were excluded, along with several repertoires with anomalous nucleotide sharing. The source is immuneACCESS, and TCRdb retained only in-frame sequences with V and J called. Part of the clones is not carried over; for the studies checked, unresolved V genes explain less than half of this, and the remainder is unexplained. V and J calls and clone size come straight from that table; D and trimming were deduced from the DNA. This sample comprises 150,000 to 200,000 clones, under 80% of them detected only once. The ten largest clonotypes hold about 13% of the sample.

The cohort was made up of under 800 healthy bone marrow donors. At the time of sampling, all cohort members were nominally healthy, though unrecorded immune exposures were likely present. The donor tested CMV seropositive and was one of the 289 seropositive cohort members. Every donor gave a peripheral blood sample, and the peripheral blood mononuclear cells from that sample were used for TCR beta sequencing. Genomic DNA was extracted from the blood cell samples with the Qiagen DNeasy Blood Extraction Kit. The receptor comes from a woman in her fifties or sixties in good health and CMV-seropositive. Sequencing input: PBMCs.

The CDR3 region has the sequence CASSRTGTGNTIYF. The DNA is as follows: TGCGCCAGCAGCAGGACAGGGACTGGAAACACCATATATTTT. This chain is built from TRBV7-9 and TRBJ1-3; a stretch of 8 junction bases matches TRBD1. As encoded in the germline V gene (reference sequence), CDR1 is SEHNR while CDR2 is FQNEAQ. Including cysteine and phenylalanine, the CDR3 has 14 amino acids. The sequence is cut down to CDR3 DNA, 42 bases in frame from base 1. With the portions outside the CDR3 filled from the reference TRBV7-9 and TRBJ1-3 genes, the complete variable region becomes DTGVSQNPRHKITKRGQNVTFRCDPISEHNRLYWYRQTLGQGPEFLTYFQNEAQLEKSRLLSDRFSAERPKGSFSTLEIQRTEQGDSAMYLCASSRTGTGNTIYFGEGSWLTVV.